Below, 14 T cell receptor beta chains from the same sample are listed, as sequenced in a study of blood T cell repertoires in COVID-19. Measured with immunoSEQ multiplex PCR; TCRdb has only the in-frame clones, and not every one. Found here are 220,000 or so clones, 70% to 85% of them singletons; the top ten hold roughly 3.5%. The sequenced sample was PBMCs or T cells enriched from blood (not recorded which). These receptors were obtained from a woman aged 55-75 years who had recovered from COVID-19.

This clone was found once. The chain uses TRBV19 and TRBJ2-7, with TRBD2 matching over 13 bases. The trim removed 6 bases at V and 6 bases at J, leaving 8 bases unmatched. The CDR3 runs 15 residues. CDR1 and CDR2 from the germline V gene are LNHDA and SQIVND (reference sequence). The chain's CDR3 is CASSARTSGSREQYF. The CDR3 nucleotides read TGTGCCAGTAGCGCAAGGACTAGCGGGAGTCGCGAGCAGTACTTC.

V gene TRBV2 combines with J gene TRBJ1-6; TRBD1 agrees at 10 bases. Germline V CDR1 and CDR2: SNHLY, FYNNEI. J gave up 18 bases and V 9 bases, and 14 bases lay outside the gene matches. The CDR3 covers 13 residues. Here the CDR3 reads CASSGTGAAGPHF. The CDR3 DNA is TGTGCCAGTTCCGGGACAGGGGCCGCCGGTCCCCACTTT.

The chain uses TRBV3-1 (or the pseudogene TRBV3-2) and TRBJ1-2, with 8 bases identical to TRBD1. Germline CDR1 is LGHDT and CDR2 is YNNKEL (reference sequence). J gave up 6 bases and V 0 bases, and 9 bases lay outside the gene matches. The CDR3 length is 16 residues. CDR3 protein: CASSQDKIRTGNGYTF. As DNA, the CDR3 is TGTGCCAGCAGCCAAGATAAGATTCGGACAGGGAATGGCTACACCTTC.

The CDR3 DNA is TGTGCCAGCAGTTACCCCCGGACAGGGGCCCTCTACGAGCAGTACTTC. Its translation: CASSYPRTGALYEQYF. The V and J genes are TRBV6-2 or TRBV6-3 and TRBJ2-7; 9 nucleotides match TRBD1. Germline assignment: CDR1 MNHEY and CDR2 SVGEGT. CDR3 length: 16 amino acids. Trimming removed 2 bases from V and 3 bases from J; junction bases left unmatched: 8.

Judged by abundance, this clone is medium-sized. The chain employs TRBV14 and TRBJ1-2; 10 nucleotides align to TRBD1. The CDR3 covers 15 residues. The V and J ends lost 0 bases and 4 bases, in that order; junction bases with no gene match: 2. Germline V gene data show CDR1 as SGHDN and CDR2 as FVKESK. The CDR3 nucleotides are TGTGCCAGCAGCCAAGATCGACAGGGGGCCTATGGCTACACCTTC. Translation: CASSQDRQGAYGYTF.

For this clone: Other DNA sequences in the sample encode the same CDR3. The chain employs TRBV5-1 and TRBJ1-1, with 8 bases lining up with TRBD1. Germline V lookup: CDR1 SGHRS, CDR2 YFSETQ. The CDR3 covers 13 residues. The J segment lost 7 bases and the V segment lost 4 bases, leaving 6 bases of the junction unmatched. CDR3 coding DNA: TGCGCCAGCAGCAGCGGGACAGGAGGTGAAGCTTTCTTT. Amino acid sequence: CASSSGTGGEAFF.

The chain is built from TRBV27 and TRBJ2-1, with TRBD1 matching over 7 bases. Trimming took 9 bases from V and 4 from J; bases not matched to a gene: 12. The CDR3 sequence is 15 residues long. Germline V gene lookup returns CDR1 MNHEY and CDR2 SMNVEV (reference sequence). The CDR3, as DNA: TGTGCCAGTTCCTACACGGGACAGAGATACAATGAGCAGTTCTTC. Its protein product is CASSYTGQRYNEQFF.

This chain uses TRBV7-9 with TRBJ2-7; 9 nucleotides line up with TRBD1. CDR1 and CDR2 from the germline V gene are SEHNR and FQNEAQ (reference sequence). The V gene end was trimmed by 2 bases and the J gene end by 4 bases; junction bases not matched to a gene: 3. This CDR3 has 14 residues. The chain's CDR3 is CASSLTGGVYEQYF. The CDR3 nucleotides read TGTGCCAGCAGCTTAACAGGGGGCGTTTACGAGCAGTACTTC.

This chain connects TRBV4-1 to TRBJ1-2; a weak D match, TRBD1 (6 bases). The germline V gene encodes CDR1 MGHRA and CDR2 YSYEKL. The CDR3 totals 14 residues. V lost 2 bases and J 4 bases, leaving 11 bases between the germline ends. The CDR3 spells CASSQPGQTYGYTF. The CDR3 DNA follows: TGCGCCAGCAGCCAACCCGGACAGACCTATGGCTACACCTTC.

The chain is built from TRBV13 and TRBJ2-7, with D uncertain. Germline V gene data show CDR1 as PRHDT and CDR2 as FYEKMQ (reference sequence). The CDR3 sequence is 16 residues long. V was pared by 4 bases and J by 0 bases, with 16 bases between. CDR3 coding DNA: TGTGCCAGCAGCTCTAGGAGCTTGAGCAGCTCCTACGAGCAGTACTTC. It encodes CASSSRSLSSSYEQYF.

This clone was seen repeatedly, ten times or more. The CDR3 DNA is TGCAGTGCTAGTATAGCAGGGAAAGATAATTCACCCCTCCACTTT. Translated: CSASIAGKDNSPLHF. This chain joins TRBV20-1 and TRBJ1-6, with D perhaps matching TRBD1 (5 bases). The CDR3 consists of 15 residues. Trimming left V 3 bases short and J 5 bases short, with 14 bases between. The germline V gene has CDR1 DFQATT and CDR2 SNEGSKA (reference sequence).

This clone was counted many times. V and J are TRBV2 and TRBJ2-7; 10 bases line up with TRBD1. V lost 6 bases to trimming and J lost 5 bases; unmatched junction nucleotides: 10. The CDR3 consists of 15 residues. The germline gives CDR1 SNHLY, CDR2 FYNNEI. The CDR3 spells CASRDRGRLSDEQYF. The DNA of the CDR3 is TGTGCCAGCAGAGACAGGGGGCGATTAAGCGACGAGCAGTACTTC.

In its sample, this clone was seen once. V gene TRBV6-5 combines with J gene TRBJ1-3; D is unclear. Per germline, CDR1 MNHEY and CDR2 SVGAGI. CDR3 size: 14 residues. Trimming shortened V by 6 bases and J by 0 bases, and 9 bases separated the two germline ends. In nucleotides, the CDR3 is TGTGCCAGCAGCCTTAAATCCTCTGGAAACACCATATATTTT. Translating gives CASSLKSSGNTIYF.

CDR3 nucleotide sequence: TGTGCCAGCAGCCTTGACTTCGGAAACACCATATATTTT. Translating it yields CASSLDFGNTIYF. The J gene is TRBJ1-3, the V gene TRBV11-3, with no clear D. The CDR3 contains 13 residues. Germline-derived CDR1 and CDR2 are SGHNT and YENEEA. V was trimmed by 5 bases and J by 4 bases, leaving 9 bases between them.